A few counts support the clone carrying this T cell receptor beta chain. Its antigen is undetermined. The data originate from a study of beta chain features in type 1 diabetes. On the study more broadly: Regarding age, gender and cell yields, patients proved similar to healthy donors. Fewer than 110 million sorted cells were examined across all samples.

Markers CD45RO/CCR7/CD25/CD127/CD95/CD27 served to sort CD4+ naive, central memory, regulatory and stem cell-like memory cells. Broader study findings: People with Type 1 diabetes carried modestly yet significantly shorter TCRB CDR3s in all four CD4+ subsets.

The sequenced template was cDNA made from the entire isolated RNA. Some clones are missing from TCRdb's copy, which holds only in-frame ones; the method was immunoSEQ multiplex PCR. The profile shows a few hundred thousand clones, roughly 14% of them singletons. The ends were cut back, 4 bases at V and 2 bases at J, with 6 bases in the middle. The CDR3 covers 13 residues. Germline V gene lookup returns CDR1 SGHTA and CDR2 FQGNSA. Sequencing was performed on naive CD4+ T cells from blood. V is TRBV7-2 and J is TRBJ2-1, with D maybe TRBD2 (5 bases). The TCR was taken from a man in his thirties or forties in good health. This chain's CDR3 is CASSSAAYNEQFF. The CDR3 nucleotides read TGTGCCAGCAGCTCAGCGGCCTACAATGAGCAGTTCTTC.